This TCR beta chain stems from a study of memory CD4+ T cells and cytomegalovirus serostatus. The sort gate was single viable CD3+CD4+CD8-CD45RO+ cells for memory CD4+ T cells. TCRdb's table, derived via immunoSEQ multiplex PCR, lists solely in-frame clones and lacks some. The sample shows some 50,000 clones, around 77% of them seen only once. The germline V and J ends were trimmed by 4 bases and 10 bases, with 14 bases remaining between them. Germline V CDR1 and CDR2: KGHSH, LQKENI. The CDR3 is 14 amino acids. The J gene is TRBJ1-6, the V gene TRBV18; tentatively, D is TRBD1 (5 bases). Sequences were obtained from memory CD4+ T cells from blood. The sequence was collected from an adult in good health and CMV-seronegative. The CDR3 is CASSRDGLRSPLHF. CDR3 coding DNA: TGTGCCAGCTCACGGGACGGCTTACGGTCACCCCTCCACTTT. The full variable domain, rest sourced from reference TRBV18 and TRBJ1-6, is NAGVMQNPRHLVRRRGQEARLRCSPMKGHSHVYWYRQLPEEGLKFMVYLQKENIIDESGMPKERFSAEFPKEGPSILRIQQVVRGDSAAYFCASSRDGLRSPLHFGNGTRLTVT.